What follows are 12 T cell receptor beta chains derived from one specimen sequenced in a study of CD8 T cells in Susac syndrome. Reverse transcription of roughly 0.45 to 1 ug RNA was performed with random hexamers. In TCRdb, the immunoSEQ multiplex PCR reads were re-called with MiXCR into one record per CDR3 protein. The profile covers approximately 190,000 distinct CDR3 sequences, with 95% appearing a single time and about 0.15% taken by the ten largest. The sequencing sample was made of CD8+ T cells from PBMCs. These receptors were collected from a human donor with Susac syndrome.

The chain combines TRBV6-5 with TRBJ2-7; D is perhaps TRBD1 (6 bases). V gave up 2 bases and J gave up 6 bases, with 17 bases separating them. The length of the CDR3 is 15 residues. Germline V gene sequence: CDR1 MNHEY, CDR2 SVGAGI. Here the CDR3 reads CASSYPTLQGFEQYF. The DNA for the CDR3 is TGTGCCAGCAGTTACCCTACCCTACAGGGTTTCGAGCAGTACTTC.

This clonotype was observed once. The V call is TRBV7-3, the J call TRBJ2-1, with 9 bases identical to TRBD1. V shed 4 bases and J 7 bases; nucleotides not matched to a gene: 2. This CDR3 region has 13 residues. Germline V lookup: CDR1 SGHTA, CDR2 FQGTGA. The CDR3 protein is CASSSDRGNEQFF. DNA of the CDR3: TGTGCCAGCAGCTCGGACAGGGGAAATGAGCAGTTCTTC.

This clonotype showed up just once. J is TRBJ2-7 and V is TRBV29-1, with unresolved D. The CDR3 spans 13 residues. Germline CDR1 is SQVTM and CDR2 is ANQGSEA. The CDR3 reads CSYSPPLSYEQYF. The CDR3 DNA reads TGCAGTTATTCACCACCACTCTCCTACGAGCAGTACTTC.

The rearrangement joins TRBV27 to TRBJ2-7; D is possibly TRBD1 (6 bases). This CDR3 is 15 amino acids long. Germline V gives CDR1 MNHEY, CDR2 SMNVEV (reference sequence). The V end was cut by 7 bases, the J end by 6 bases, with 22 bases between. CDR3 DNA: TGTGCCAGCACCCACCCAATTTGGGACATTTCCGAGCAGTACTTC. It codes for CASTHPIWDISEQYF.

The chain joins TRBV20-1 to TRBJ1-1; D is possibly TRBD1 (5 bases). CDR3 size: 13 residues. The V end was cut by 5 bases, the J end by 1 base, with 11 bases between. From germline, CDR1 is DFQATT and CDR2 SNEGSKA (reference sequence). The CDR3 DNA reads as TGCAGTGCTGAGGACATCGGGAACACTGAAGCTTTCTTT. This encodes CSAEDIGNTEAFF.

The V gene is TRBV5-1, the J gene TRBJ2-7; D remains unclear. This CDR3 has 15 residues. V shed 0 bases and J shed 4 bases, with 14 bases lying between them. Looked up from germline, CDR1 is SGHRS and CDR2 is YFSETQ. Here the CDR3 DNA reads TGCGCCAGCAGCTTGGATTTGGGCCAAACATACGAGCAGTACTTC. This encodes CASSLDLGQTYEQYF.

This chain connects TRBV5-1 to TRBJ2-2; D is perhaps TRBD1 (6 bases). The CDR3 is 13 residues long. With 2 bases removed from V and 6 bases from J, the gap between germline ends came to 8 bases. The germline V gene encodes CDR1 SGHRS and CDR2 YFSETQ. CDR3 nucleotides: TGCGCCAGCAGCTTCAGGGGCGCCGGGGAGCTGTTTTTT. This encodes CASSFRGAGELFF.

V gene TRBV25-1 combines with J gene TRBJ1-1; D remains ambiguous. Deletions cut 4 bases from V and 4 bases from J, with 13 bases between. Germline assignment: CDR1 MGHDK and CDR2 SYGVNS. CDR3 size: 14 residues. The CDR3 DNA reads as TGTGCCAGCAGTGTGGCGTCTTCCGTCACTGAAGCTTTCTTT. Its protein product is CASSVASSVTEAFF.

This chain links TRBV12-3 or TRBV12-4 with TRBJ2-2; unclear D gene. This CDR3 has 11 residues. V was clipped by 7 bases and J by 8 bases, with 8 bases between them. The CDR3 sequence is CASTLVGELFF. The CDR3 DNA sequence: TGTGCCAGCACCCTTGTTGGGGAGCTGTTTTTT.

The CDR3 loop reads CASSQDASLSPYNEQFF. The DNA of the CDR3 is TGCGCCAGCAGCCAAGACGCGTCCCTTTCCCCTTACAATGAGCAGTTCTTC. The rearrangement links TRBV4-1 to TRBJ2-1; D unclear. Trimming stripped 0 bases from V and 4 bases from J, with 16 bases between. Germline-derived CDR1 and CDR2 are MGHRA and YSYEKL. The CDR3 totals 17 residues.

The rearrangement joins TRBV6-5 to TRBJ1-1; 8 bases align to TRBD1. CDR1 and CDR2 (germline): MNHEY, SVGAGI. CDR3 size: 14 residues. Germline trimming cut 8 bases from V and 3 bases from J; bases unmatched to any gene: 8. The CDR3: CASATTGADTEAFF. The CDR3 DNA follows: TGTGCCAGCGCCACGACAGGGGCGGACACTGAAGCTTTCTTT.

The rearrangement uses TRBV9 and TRBJ1-2; TRBD1 matches at 7 bases. CDR1 SGDLS and CDR2 YYNGEE come from the germline V gene. Trimming removed 0 bases from V and 5 bases from J; junction bases left unmatched: 7. This CDR3 has 15 residues. In DNA form, the CDR3 reads TGTGCCAGCAGCGTAGATTTCGGGACAGAGTATGGCTACACCTTC. Translated, it gives CASSVDFGTEYGYTF.